The 19 T cell receptor beta chains listed next were all sequenced from one sample in a study of T-cell memory formation after mild COVID-19 (TCRdb year 2021). Libraries were made using 5' RACE. TCRdb shows the sequencer as Illumina NovaSeq 6000. The public reads were run again by TCRdb, first through fastp at Q25 and then through MiXCR, and only productive beta chains were kept. Here each entry gathers all rows of one CDR3 protein and keeps the most common genes and DNA. Counted in this sample were around 390,000 distinct CDR3 sequences; 16% of them appeared once. The ten largest clonotypes hold 20% to 25% of the sample. Material: PBMCs or a T cell subset sorted from them (not recorded which). The receptors stem from a man between 18 and 35 years old who had mild COVID-19 (a few samples of this study predate the infection). The sample titles of this study are shuffled in the database, so cell type and time point are left out; the donor was told from shared clones.

The chain links TRBV4-3 to TRBJ1-2; tentative D call: TRBD1 (5 bases). The length of the CDR3 is 13 residues. CDR1 is LGHNA, CDR2 YSLEER, per germline. The V and J ends lost 3 bases and 8 bases respectively, with 13 bases between them. CDR3 nucleotide sequence: TGCGCCAGCAGCCAGAGCTCGGGGCGCGGCTACACCTTC. Translating gives CASSQSSGRGYTF.

This clonotype was counted many times. This chain links TRBV5-1 with TRBJ2-1; D may be TRBD2 (6 bases). The CDR3 totals 15 residues. CDR1 and CDR2 from the germline V gene are SGHRS and YFSETQ. Trimming cost V 0 bases and J 4 bases, with 11 bases left between them. The DNA of the CDR3 is TGCGCCAGCAGCTTGGCTTTAGCGGAATACAATGAGCAGTTCTTC. This encodes CASSLALAEYNEQFF.

The chain joins TRBV5-1 to TRBJ2-3; D not certain. V was trimmed by 4 bases and J by 0 bases, leaving 6 bases between them. The CDR3 length is 13 residues. Looked up from germline, CDR1 is SGHRS and CDR2 is YFSETQ. DNA of the CDR3: TGCGCCAGCAGCGACGCTAGCACAGATACGCAGTATTTT. It specifies CASSDASTDTQYF.

This clonotype was recorded a few times. The V call is TRBV20-1, the J call TRBJ2-1; the D gene is possibly TRBD2 (5 bases). The CDR3 has 12 amino acids. Germline lookup yields CDR1 DFQATT and CDR2 SNEGSKA (reference sequence). The V gene lost 3 bases and the J gene lost 6 bases, with 9 bases spanning the gap. The CDR3 sequence: CSASPAGNEQFF. In DNA, the CDR3 is TGCAGTGCTAGTCCCGCGGGCAATGAGCAGTTCTTC.

The V gene is TRBV3-1, the J gene TRBJ2-7, with D unresolved. Germline CDR1 and CDR2: LGHDT and YNNKEL (reference sequence). This CDR3 is 12 amino acids long. Trimming left V 5 bases short and J 6 bases short, with 11 bases between. CDR3 loop: CASSKNSLEQYF. Here the CDR3 DNA reads TGTGCCAGCAGCAAGAACAGCCTCGAGCAGTACTTC.

The V and J genes are TRBV13 and TRBJ2-5; D is possibly TRBD2 (6 bases). CDR1 is PRHDT, CDR2 FYEKMQ, per germline (reference sequence). Trimming removed 9 bases from V and 8 bases from J, with 13 bases in between. CDR3 length equals 11 residues. The chain's CDR3 is CASAGGETQYF. The CDR3 DNA sequence: TGTGCCAGTGCCGGGGGTGAAACCCAGTACTTC.

Ten or more counts support this clonotype. CDR3 residues: CASSQGQPNTEAFF. In DNA, the CDR3 is TGTGCCAGCAGCCAAGGACAGCCGAACACTGAAGCTTTCTTT. J is TRBJ1-1 and V is TRBV3-1, with D perhaps TRBD1 (5 bases). This CDR3 has 14 residues. The V end lost 1 base, the J end lost 1 base, and 7 bases lay between the germline ends. The germline gives CDR1 LGHDT, CDR2 YNNKEL (reference sequence).

This clonotype was counted many times. The chain joins TRBV20-1 to TRBJ1-2; a weak D match, TRBD1 (6 bases). The V gene's germline CDR1 is DFQATT and CDR2 SNEGSKA (reference sequence). V lost 5 bases, J lost 6 bases, and 13 bases lay in between. The CDR3 loop spans 12 amino acids. This CDR3 is CSAPTGFDGYTF. The CDR3 DNA reads TGCAGTGCTCCGACAGGTTTCGATGGCTACACCTTC.

This clonotype was recorded a few times. Here the CDR3 reads CSARVPAGGLNTGELFF. CDR3 DNA sequence: TGCAGTGCTAGAGTGCCCGCGGGGGGCCTTAACACCGGGGAGCTGTTTTTT. This sequence joins TRBV20-1 and TRBJ2-2; 8 bases fit TRBD2. The J segment lost 2 bases and the V segment lost 1 base, leaving 9 bases of the junction unmatched. Germline V gene lookup returns CDR1 DFQATT and CDR2 SNEGSKA (reference sequence). This CDR3 spans 17 amino acids.

This clonotype was picked up a small number of times. The chain joins TRBV4-3 to TRBJ2-7; 11 bases align to TRBD1. The V segment lost 0 bases and the J segment 6 bases; nucleotides outside the gene matches: 4. Germline CDR1 is LGHNA and CDR2 is YSLEER. CDR3 length: 15 amino acids. For the CDR3, the DNA is TGCGCCAGCAGCCAAGATACAGGACAGGGGGCCGAGCAGTACTTC. Protein product: CASSQDTGQGAEQYF.

This clonotype was seen ten or more times. The V and J genes are TRBV7-9 and TRBJ2-1; 7 nucleotides line up with TRBD1. The CDR3 consists of 13 residues. The germline V gene encodes CDR1 SEHNR and CDR2 FQNEAQ (reference sequence). V lost 8 bases to trimming and J lost 10 bases; unmatched junction nucleotides: 11. CDR3: CASEGQQETEQFF. As DNA, the CDR3 is TGTGCCAGCGAGGGACAGCAAGAAACGGAGCAGTTCTTC. Full variable domain (rest looked up from reference TRBV7-9 and TRBJ2-1): DTGVSQNPRHKITKRGQNVTFRCDPISEHNRLYWYRQTLGQGPEFLTYFQNEAQLEKSRLLSDRFSAERPKGSFSTLEIQRTEQGDSAMYLCASEGQQETEQFFGPGTRLTVL.

This clonotype was detected only a few times. The J gene is TRBJ1-1, the V gene TRBV7-9, with D perhaps matching TRBD1 (6 bases). The V end was cut by 2 bases, the J end by 8 bases, with 12 bases between. The CDR3 extends over 13 amino acids. In germline, CDR1 is SEHNR, CDR2 FQNEAQ (reference sequence). The CDR3 spells CASSLTGQLEAFF. In DNA, the CDR3 is TGTGCCAGCAGCTTAACAGGGCAGCTCGAAGCTTTCTTT.

This clonotype was observed a handful of times. The CDR3 coding sequence is TGTGCCAGCAGTGATATCCAGGGGGGCCTCGGGGATACGCAGTATTTT. It translates to CASSDIQGGLGDTQYF. The gene calls are TRBV25-1 and TRBJ2-3; D is possibly TRBD1 (7 bases). The V end lost 3 bases, the J end lost 6 bases, and 19 bases lay between the germline ends. The CDR3 has 16 amino acids. Germline CDR1 reads MGHDK; CDR2 reads SYGVNS.

A few counts support this clonotype. The chain carries TRBV4-2 and TRBJ1-2; D is unclear. Germline CDR1 and CDR2: LGHNA and YNFKEQ. This CDR3 has 14 residues. The V end was cut by 0 bases, the J end by 3 bases, with 8 bases between. The CDR3 DNA sequence: TGTGCCAGCAGCCAAGACTACGTGGACTATGGCTACACCTTC. Residues: CASSQDYVDYGYTF.

The chain joins TRBV4-2 to TRBJ2-7; D is undetermined. Germline V gene sequence: CDR1 LGHNA, CDR2 YNFKEQ. This CDR3 comprises 13 residues. Trimming pared 8 bases from V and 2 bases from J, leaving 13 bases between. The CDR3 protein is CASSQGKTYEQYF. Written as DNA, the CDR3 is TGTGCCAGCTCCCAAGGAAAAACCTACGAGCAGTACTTC.

The rearrangement joins TRBV7-2 to TRBJ2-7, with D uncertain. The CDR3 totals 13 residues. Deletions cut 0 bases from V and 1 base from J, with 4 bases between. Germline V gene data show CDR1 as SGHTA and CDR2 as FQGNSA. The CDR3 DNA reads as TGTGCCAGCAGCTTAGCCCTTTCCTACGAGCAGTACTTC. Translation gives CASSLALSYEQYF.

CDR3 in DNA: TGTGCCAGCAGCCCATTCAGGGCTGGAAACACCATATATTTT. Translated: CASSPFRAGNTIYF. The rearrangement joins TRBV7-2 to TRBJ1-3; tentatively, D is TRBD1 (5 bases). From germline, CDR1 is SGHTA and CDR2 FQGNSA. The CDR3 contains 14 residues. Deletions cut 5 bases from V and 2 bases from J, with 10 bases between.

This chain connects TRBV7-9 to TRBJ2-3; 9 nucleotides agree with TRBD2. The V and J ends lost 5 bases and 11 bases, in that order; junction bases with no gene match: 11. This CDR3 region has 14 residues. Germline V gene lookup returns CDR1 SEHNR and CDR2 FQNEAQ (reference sequence). The CDR3, as DNA: TGTGCCAGCAGCCAGAGCGGGGGGACAGAGCAGCAGTATTTT. Its protein is CASSQSGGTEQQYF.

This clonotype was found a few times. The CDR3 DNA reads TGTGCCAGCAGCCCGGGACGGTACTATGGCTACACCTTC. Amino acid sequence: CASSPGRYYGYTF. The chain has TRBV12-3 or TRBV12-4 and TRBJ1-2; D is perhaps TRBD1 (5 bases). V lost 6 bases and J lost 3, with 11 bases in between. This CDR3 has 13 residues.